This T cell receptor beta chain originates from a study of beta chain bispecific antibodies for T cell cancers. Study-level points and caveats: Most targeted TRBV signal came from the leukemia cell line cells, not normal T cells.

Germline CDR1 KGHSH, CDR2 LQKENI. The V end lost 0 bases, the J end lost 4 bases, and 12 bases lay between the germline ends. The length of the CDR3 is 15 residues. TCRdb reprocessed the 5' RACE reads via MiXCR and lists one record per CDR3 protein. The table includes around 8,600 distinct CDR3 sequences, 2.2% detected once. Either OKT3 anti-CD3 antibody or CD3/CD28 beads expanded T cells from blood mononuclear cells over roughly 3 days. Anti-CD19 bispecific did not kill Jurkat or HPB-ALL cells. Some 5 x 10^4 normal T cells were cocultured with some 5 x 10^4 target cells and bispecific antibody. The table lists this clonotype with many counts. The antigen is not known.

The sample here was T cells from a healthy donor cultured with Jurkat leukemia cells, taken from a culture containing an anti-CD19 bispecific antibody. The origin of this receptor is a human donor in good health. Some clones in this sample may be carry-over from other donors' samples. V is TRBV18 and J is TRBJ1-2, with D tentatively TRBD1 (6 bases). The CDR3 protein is CASSPPGGNPYGYTF. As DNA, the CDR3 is TGTGCCAGCTCACCACCGGGGGGCAACCCCTATGGCTACACCTTC.